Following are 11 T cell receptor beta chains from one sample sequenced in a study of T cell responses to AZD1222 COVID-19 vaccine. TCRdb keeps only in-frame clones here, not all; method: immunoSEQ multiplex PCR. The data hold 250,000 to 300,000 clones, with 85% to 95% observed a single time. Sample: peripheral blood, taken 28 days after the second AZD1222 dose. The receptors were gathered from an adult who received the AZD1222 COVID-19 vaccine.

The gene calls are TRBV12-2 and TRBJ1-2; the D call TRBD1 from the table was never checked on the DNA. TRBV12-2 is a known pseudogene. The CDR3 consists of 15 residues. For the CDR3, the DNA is TGTGCAAGTCGCTTAGCCCCGGGACAGAACTATGGCTACACCTTC. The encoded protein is CASRLAPGQNYGYTF.

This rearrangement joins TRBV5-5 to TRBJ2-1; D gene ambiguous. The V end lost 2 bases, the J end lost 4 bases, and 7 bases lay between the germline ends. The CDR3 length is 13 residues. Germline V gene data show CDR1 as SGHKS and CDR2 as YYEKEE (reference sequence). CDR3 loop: CASSLDTYNEQFF. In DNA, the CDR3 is TGTGCCAGCAGCTTAGACACTTACAATGAGCAGTTCTTC.

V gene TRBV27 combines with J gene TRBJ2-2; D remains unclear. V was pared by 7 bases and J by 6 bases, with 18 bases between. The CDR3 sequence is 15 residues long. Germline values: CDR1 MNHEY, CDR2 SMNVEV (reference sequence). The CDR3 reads CASKLRPPESGELFF. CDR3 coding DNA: TGTGCCAGCAAGCTCCGCCCCCCCGAATCCGGGGAGCTGTTTTTT.

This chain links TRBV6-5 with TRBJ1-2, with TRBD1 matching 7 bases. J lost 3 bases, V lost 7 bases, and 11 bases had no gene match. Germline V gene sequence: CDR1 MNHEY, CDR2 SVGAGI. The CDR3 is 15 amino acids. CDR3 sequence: CASTLPRDSHYGYTF. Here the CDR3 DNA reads TGTGCCAGCACTCTCCCGAGGGACAGCCACTATGGCTACACCTTC.

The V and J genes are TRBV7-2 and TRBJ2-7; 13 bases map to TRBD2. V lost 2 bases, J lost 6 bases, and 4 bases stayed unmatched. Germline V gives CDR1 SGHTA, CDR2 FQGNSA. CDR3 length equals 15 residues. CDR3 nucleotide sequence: TGTGCCAGCAGCTTAACGGGACTAGCGGGGAGCGAGCAGTACTTC. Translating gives CASSLTGLAGSEQYF.

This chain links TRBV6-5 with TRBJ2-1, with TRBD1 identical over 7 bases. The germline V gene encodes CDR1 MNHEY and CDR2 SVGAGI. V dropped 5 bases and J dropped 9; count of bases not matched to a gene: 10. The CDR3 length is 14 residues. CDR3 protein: CASSRAIGGFEQFF. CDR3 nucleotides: TGTGCCAGCAGTCGCGCCATAGGGGGCTTTGAGCAGTTCTTC.

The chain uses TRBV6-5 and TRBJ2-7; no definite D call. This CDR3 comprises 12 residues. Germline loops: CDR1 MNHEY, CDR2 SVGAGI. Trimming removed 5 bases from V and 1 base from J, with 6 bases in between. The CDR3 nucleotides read TGTGCCAGCAGTCCCTATTCCTACGAGCAGTACTTC. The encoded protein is CASSPYSYEQYF.

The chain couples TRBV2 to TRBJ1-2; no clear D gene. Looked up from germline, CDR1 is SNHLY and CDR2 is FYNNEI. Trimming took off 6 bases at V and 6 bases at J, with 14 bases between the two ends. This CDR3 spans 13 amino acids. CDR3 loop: CASSYPASDGYTF. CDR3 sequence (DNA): TGTGCCAGCAGCTACCCGGCCTCGGATGGCTACACCTTC.

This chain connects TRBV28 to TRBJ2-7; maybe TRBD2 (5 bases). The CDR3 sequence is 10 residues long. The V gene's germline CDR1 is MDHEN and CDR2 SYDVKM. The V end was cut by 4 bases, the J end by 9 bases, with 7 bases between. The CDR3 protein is CASSSEGQYF. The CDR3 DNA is TGTGCCAGCAGTTCAGAGGGGCAGTACTTC.

CDR3: CASSQGTETYEQYF. Here the CDR3 DNA reads TGCGCCAGCAGCCAAGGGACAGAGACCTACGAGCAGTACTTC. V and J are TRBV4-1 and TRBJ2-7; maybe TRBD1 (6 bases). Trimming removed 1 base from V and 2 bases from J, with 9 bases in between. Looked up from germline, CDR1 is MGHRA and CDR2 is YSYEKL. The CDR3 extends over 14 amino acids.

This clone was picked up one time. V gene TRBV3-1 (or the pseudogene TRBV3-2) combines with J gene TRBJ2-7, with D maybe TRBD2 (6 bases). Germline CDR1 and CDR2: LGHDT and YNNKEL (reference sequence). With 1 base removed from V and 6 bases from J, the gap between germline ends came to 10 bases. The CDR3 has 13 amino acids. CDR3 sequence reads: CASSQVAGREQYF. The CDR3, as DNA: TGTGCCAGCAGCCAAGTGGCGGGACGCGAGCAGTACTTC.